This T cell receptor beta chain stems from a study of blood T cells in healthy people across ages. V lost 6 bases and J lost 1; bases outside the gene matches: 8. The CDR3 has 15 amino acids. Germline CDR1 and CDR2: MNHEY and SVGAGI. Primers used in a second PCR of roughly 7 to 12 cycles were a sample-barcoded 5' primer and a J-beta primer mix. TCRdb passed the 5' RACE reads through MiXCR, listing each CDR3 protein once. Seen here are roughly 500,000 distinct CDR3 sequences, about 25% observed once, and the top ten hold approximately 10%. The sample also formed part of further work on T cells of mothers and their children. That paper notes: The search for persistent microchimeric T cell clones detected none.

This clonotype was obtained from a boy younger than 18 in good health. Sample: blood. The J gene is TRBJ2-7, the V gene TRBV6-5, with 8 bases matching TRBD1. The CDR3 region has the DNA TGTGCCAGCAGGCAATGGACAGGGCGATCCTACGAGCAGTACTTC. Its translation is CASRQWTGRSYEQYF.